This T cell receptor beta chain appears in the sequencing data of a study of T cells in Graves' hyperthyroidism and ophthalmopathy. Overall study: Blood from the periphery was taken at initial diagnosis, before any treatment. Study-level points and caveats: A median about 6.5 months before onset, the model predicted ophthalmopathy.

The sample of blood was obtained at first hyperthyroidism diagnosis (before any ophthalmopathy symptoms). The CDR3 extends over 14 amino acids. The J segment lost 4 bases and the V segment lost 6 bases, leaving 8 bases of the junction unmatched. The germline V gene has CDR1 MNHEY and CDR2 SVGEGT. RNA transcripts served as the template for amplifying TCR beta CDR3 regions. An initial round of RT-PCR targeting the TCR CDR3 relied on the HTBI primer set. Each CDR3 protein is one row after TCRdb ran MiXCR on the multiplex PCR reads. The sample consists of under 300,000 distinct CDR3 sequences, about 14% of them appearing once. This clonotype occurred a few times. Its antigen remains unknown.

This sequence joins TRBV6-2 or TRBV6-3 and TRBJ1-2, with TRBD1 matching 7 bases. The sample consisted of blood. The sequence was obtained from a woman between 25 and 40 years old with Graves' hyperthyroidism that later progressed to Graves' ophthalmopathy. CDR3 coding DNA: TGTGCCAGCAGGGGGTCCGGGACAGCCTATGGCTACACCTTC. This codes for CASRGSGTAYGYTF.